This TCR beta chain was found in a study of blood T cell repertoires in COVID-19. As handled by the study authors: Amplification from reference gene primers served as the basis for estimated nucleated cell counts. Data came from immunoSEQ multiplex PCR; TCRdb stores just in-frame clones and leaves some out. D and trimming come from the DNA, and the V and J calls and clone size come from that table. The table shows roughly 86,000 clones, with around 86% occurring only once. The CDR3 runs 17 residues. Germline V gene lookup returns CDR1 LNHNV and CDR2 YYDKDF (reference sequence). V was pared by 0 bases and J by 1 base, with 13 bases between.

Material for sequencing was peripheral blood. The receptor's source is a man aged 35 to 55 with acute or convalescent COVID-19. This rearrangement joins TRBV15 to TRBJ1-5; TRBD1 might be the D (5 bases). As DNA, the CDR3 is TGTGCCACCAGCAGAGATGGGAGGGGAGAAAGCAATCAGCCCCAGCATTTT. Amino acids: CATSRDGRGESNQPQHF.